These T cell receptor beta chains were read from a single sample in a study of T cell repertoires in cytomegalovirus infection. Each CDR3 protein gets one entry after TCRdb re-called the reads with MiXCR. Of 510,000 or so distinct CDR3 sequences listed, about 25% are singletons. Sequencing input: PBMCs. These receptors all come from a human donor in good health (CMV status not recorded). Some clones in this sample may be carry-over from other donors' samples. Each CDR3 is given with its conserved first and last residue. A D gene is named only where the DNA matches it firmly. Expanded clones get a size class; other rows say once, few or many, or leave the size out.

j_gene: TRBJ1-5; abundance: few; d_gene: -; v_gene: TRBV19; CDR3aa: CASEGAIGSYSNQPQHF; CDR3nt: TGTGCCAGTGAAGGCGCAATCGGCAGTTATAGCAATCAGCCCCAGCATTTT
j_gene: TRBJ1-3; abundance: few; d_gene: -; v_gene: TRBV28; CDR3aa: CASSSRPSGNTIYF; CDR3nt: TGTGCCAGCAGTTCCAGACCCTCTGGAAACACCATATATTTT
j_gene: TRBJ2-2; abundance: -; d_gene: TRBD2; v_gene: TRBV18; CDR3aa: CASLGTSGSYTGELFF; CDR3nt: TGTGCCAGCCTAGGGACTAGCGGGAGCTACACCGGGGAGCTGTTTTTT
j_gene: TRBJ2-1; abundance: -; d_gene: -; v_gene: TRBV27; CDR3aa: CASARGWDNEQFF; CDR3nt: TGTGCCAGCGCGAGGGGGTGGGACAATGAGCAGTTCTTC
j_gene: TRBJ2-3; abundance: many; d_gene: TRBD2; v_gene: TRBV7-6; CDR3aa: CASSSHDPGLAGVGVDTQYF; CDR3nt: TGTGCCAGCAGCTCCCACGACCCGGGACTAGCGGGAGTCGGTGTAGATACGCAGTATTTT
j_gene: TRBJ2-3; abundance: few; d_gene: TRBD2; v_gene: TRBV7-9; CDR3aa: CASSIRELWTSGRASTDTQYF; CDR3nt: TGTGCCAGCAGCATACGCGAATTGTGGACTAGCGGGAGAGCTAGCACAGATACGCAGTATTTT
j_gene: TRBJ2-1; abundance: few; d_gene: -; v_gene: TRBV5-1; CDR3aa: CASRPSSAHEQFF; CDR3nt: TGCGCCAGCAGACCTTCTAGCGCCCATGAGCAGTTCTTC
j_gene: TRBJ2-2; abundance: -; d_gene: -; v_gene: TRBV9; CDR3aa: CASSPRIGELFF; CDR3nt: TGTGCCAGCAGCCCCCGGATCGGGGAGCTGTTTTTT
j_gene: TRBJ2-3; abundance: -; d_gene: -; v_gene: TRBV4-1; CDR3aa: CASSPWSSASTDTQYF; CDR3nt: TGCGCCAGCAGCCCCTGGTCTAGCGCTAGCACAGATACGCAGTATTTT
j_gene: TRBJ2-1; abundance: many; d_gene: -; v_gene: TRBV7-2; CDR3aa: CASSRRVDGGGEQFF; CDR3nt: TGTGCCAGCAGCCGACGGGTGGACGGGGGAGGTGAGCAGTTCTTC
j_gene: TRBJ2-1; abundance: many; d_gene: -; v_gene: TRBV7-8; CDR3aa: CASSQSDGYNEQFF; CDR3nt: TGTGCCAGCAGCCAATCGGACGGATACAATGAGCAGTTCTTC
j_gene: TRBJ2-4; abundance: many; d_gene: -; v_gene: TRBV7-8; CDR3aa: CASSSSTAKNIQYF; CDR3nt: TGTGCCAGCAGCTCTTCCACGGCAAAAAACATTCAGTACTTC
j_gene: TRBJ1-2; abundance: -; d_gene: -; v_gene: TRBV30; CDR3aa: CAWRQVNYGYTF; CDR3nt: TGTGCCTGGCGACAGGTTAACTATGGCTACACCTTC
j_gene: TRBJ2-7; abundance: -; d_gene: -; v_gene: TRBV4-1; CDR3aa: CASSQYRDLYEQYF; CDR3nt: TGCGCCAGCAGCCAATACCGGGACCTCTACGAGCAGTACTTC
j_gene: TRBJ2-1; abundance: once; d_gene: TRBD1; v_gene: TRBV7-1; CDR3aa: CASGQGAYEQFF; CDR3nt: TGTGCCAGCGGACAGGGGGCCTATGAGCAGTTCTTC
j_gene: TRBJ2-5; abundance: -; d_gene: TRBD1; v_gene: TRBV28; CDR3aa: CASSKDRGETQYF; CDR3nt: TGTGCCAGCAGCAAGGACAGGGGAGAGACCCAGTACTTC
j_gene: TRBJ1-4; abundance: many; d_gene: -; v_gene: TRBV7-8; CDR3aa: CASSARSGGRTNEKLFF; CDR3nt: TGTGCCAGCAGCGCCCGGTCGGGGGGTCGGACTAATGAAAAACTGTTTTTT
j_gene: TRBJ1-2; abundance: few; d_gene: TRBD1; v_gene: TRBV7-9; CDR3aa: CASSRHLGGQDYGYTF; CDR3nt: TGTGCCAGCAGCCGACACCTCGGGGGACAGGACTATGGCTACACCTTC
j_gene: TRBJ1-6; abundance: -; d_gene: TRBD1; v_gene: TRBV28; CDR3aa: CASSPHRGNSPLHF; CDR3nt: TGTGCCAGCAGTCCCCACAGGGGGAACTCACCCCTCCACTTT
j_gene: TRBJ2-3; abundance: few; d_gene: TRBD2; v_gene: TRBV7-2; CDR3aa: CASSPPQRGSTDTQYF; CDR3nt: TGTGCCAGCAGCCCTCCTCAGCGGGGTTCCACAGATACGCAGTATTTT
j_gene: TRBJ2-3; abundance: -; d_gene: -; v_gene: TRBV23-1; CDR3aa: CASRDPPTDTQYF; CDR3nt: TGCGCCAGCAGAGACCCCCCCACAGATACGCAGTATTTT
j_gene: TRBJ1-5; abundance: few; d_gene: TRBD1; v_gene: TRBV29-1; CDR3aa: CSARTGGSNQPQHF; CDR3nt: TGCAGCGCTCGGACAGGGGGTAGCAATCAGCCCCAGCATTTT
j_gene: TRBJ2-3; abundance: few; d_gene: TRBD1; v_gene: TRBV7-8; CDR3aa: CASSPRATGTGGTDTQYF; CDR3nt: TGTGCCAGCAGCCCCAGAGCCACCGGGACAGGGGGGACAGATACGCAGTATTTT
j_gene: TRBJ2-7; abundance: few; d_gene: -; v_gene: TRBV7-2; CDR3aa: CASSLDQRAAYEQYF; CDR3nt: TGTGCCAGCAGCTTAGACCAGCGGGCGGCCTACGAGCAGTACTTC
j_gene: TRBJ2-7; abundance: many; d_gene: -; v_gene: TRBV12-3/TRBV12-4; CDR3aa: CASSPNREPYEQYF; CDR3nt: TGTGCCAGCAGCCCCAACAGGGAACCCTACGAGCAGTACTTC
j_gene: TRBJ2-1; abundance: few; d_gene: TRBD2; v_gene: TRBV4-1; CDR3aa: CASSREGSGSTSYNEQFF; CDR3nt: TGCGCCAGCAGCCGGGAAGGTAGCGGGAGCACTTCCTACAATGAGCAGTTCTTC
j_gene: TRBJ2-5; abundance: few; d_gene: -; v_gene: TRBV12-3/TRBV12-4; CDR3aa: CASSRWQGGEETQYF; CDR3nt: TGTGCCAGCAGCCGGTGGCAGGGGGGGGAAGAGACCCAGTACTTC
j_gene: TRBJ2-1; abundance: -; d_gene: -; v_gene: TRBV20-1; CDR3aa: CSADPRGSVSYNEQFF; CDR3nt: TGCAGTGCAGACCCTAGGGGGTCCGTCTCCTACAATGAGCAGTTCTTC
j_gene: TRBJ1-4; abundance: -; d_gene: -; v_gene: TRBV19; CDR3aa: CASSGPGRKLFF; CDR3nt: TGTGCCAGTAGTGGACCGGGCCGAAAACTGTTTTTT
j_gene: TRBJ2-1; abundance: few; d_gene: -; v_gene: TRBV28; CDR3aa: CASSSVGWQQFF; CDR3nt: TGTGCCAGCAGCTCGGTGGGGTGGCAGCAGTTCTTC